The next 13 T cell receptor beta chains were all read from a single sample in a study of cytomegalovirus exposure and HLA in healthy donors. The PCR made use of 60 Vbeta and 13 Jbeta primers. Measured with immunoSEQ multiplex PCR; TCRdb has only the in-frame clones, and not every one. The sample has around 190,000 clones, around a tenth seen once. The material sequenced was PBMCs. Receptor source: a woman aged 30 to 39 in good health and CMV-seropositive.

The gene calls are TRBV10-1 and TRBJ2-7; TRBD1 agrees at 8 bases. Germline CDR1 WNHNN, CDR2 SYGVQD (reference sequence). CDR3 length equals 15 residues. V gave up 3 bases and J gave up 3 bases; unmatched junction bases: 7. CDR3: CASSDFDRGDYEQYF. In nucleotides, the CDR3 is TGCGCCAGCAGTGACTTCGACAGGGGTGACTACGAGCAGTACTTC.

There are a few counts of this clone. The chain is built from TRBV6-5 and TRBJ1-5; D is possibly TRBD1 (5 bases). Germline V lookup: CDR1 MNHEY, CDR2 SVGAGI. Trimming left V 0 bases short and J 5 bases short, with 14 bases between. The CDR3 runs 16 residues. Here the CDR3 DNA reads TGTGCCAGCAGTTACTCGTCGGGGGGGGGTCATCAGCCCCAGCATTTT. Protein: CASSYSSGGGHQPQHF.

This clone was observed a few times. The chain employs TRBV7-9 and TRBJ2-1, with 7 bases identical to TRBD1. Trimming took 5 bases from V and 0 from J; bases not matched to a gene: 13. This CDR3 comprises 18 residues. CDR1 is SEHNR and CDR2 is FQNEAQ in the germline V gene (reference sequence). Written as DNA, the CDR3 is TGTGCCAGCAGCCCCGACTTCCCGACAGGGAGCTCCTACAATGAGCAGTTCTTC. This encodes CASSPDFPTGSSYNEQFF.

V is TRBV29-1 and J is TRBJ2-5, with D possibly matching TRBD1 (5 bases). The CDR3 sequence is 13 residues long. Germline values: CDR1 SQVTM, CDR2 ANQGSEA. Trimming removed 4 bases from V and 3 bases from J, with 12 bases in between. The CDR3 nucleotides read TGCAGCGTTGCAGGGATGGGAAAAGAGACCCAGTACTTC. It encodes CSVAGMGKETQYF.

This clone was seen more than once but under ten times. The chain recombines TRBV27 with TRBJ2-7, with D hard to call. CDR3 length: 15 residues. Germline V gives CDR1 MNHEY, CDR2 SMNVEV (reference sequence). Deletions cut 6 bases from V and 3 bases from J, with 18 bases between. The CDR3 nucleotides are TGTGCCAGCAGCTCTGGTGCTGGCGGCAGCTACGAGCAGTACTTC. It codes for CASSSGAGGSYEQYF.

This clone was seen a handful of times. The chain recombines TRBV7-8 with TRBJ2-7; 7 bases match TRBD2. This CDR3 contains 16 residues. Looked up from germline, CDR1 is SGHVS and CDR2 is FQNEAQ. J lost 0 bases, V lost 0 bases, and 5 bases had no gene match. The CDR3 sequence: CASSLARSGFSYEQYF. CDR3 coding DNA: TGTGCCAGCAGCTTAGCCCGTAGCGGGTTCTCCTACGAGCAGTACTTC.

The chain is built from TRBV5-1 and TRBJ2-3, with D perhaps matching TRBD2 (5 bases). The CDR3 consists of 14 residues. Trimming removed 2 bases from V and 2 bases from J, with 9 bases in between. Germline V gives CDR1 SGHRS, CDR2 YFSETQ. The CDR3 region is CASSLSGTTDTQYF. The DNA for the CDR3 is TGCGCCAGCAGCTTAAGCGGAACCACAGATACGCAGTATTTT.

The rearrangement uses TRBV6-4 and TRBJ2-1; TRBD2 aligns across 8 bases. After removal of 4 bases from V and 4 bases from J, the junction contained 6 bases not matched to a gene. CDR1 MRHNA and CDR2 SNTAGT come from the germline V gene. The CDR3 has 15 amino acids. In DNA, the CDR3 is TGTGCCAGCAGTGCTACTAGCGGACTTTACAATGAGCAGTTCTTC. Its translation: CASSATSGLYNEQFF.

V usage is TRBV10-3 and J usage is TRBJ2-7; TRBD1 matches at 9 bases. The germline CDR1 and CDR2 sequences are ENHRY and SYGVKD. V was pared by 4 bases and J by 3 bases, with 7 bases of the junction left unmatched. This CDR3 region has 15 residues. The CDR3 DNA follows: TGTGCCATCAGTGGGGACAGGGTTGGGAACTACGAGCAGTACTTC. Protein product: CAISGDRVGNYEQYF.

The chain recombines TRBV27 with TRBJ1-2; no definite D call. Deletions cut 3 bases from V and 7 bases from J, with 12 bases between. Germline values: CDR1 MNHEY, CDR2 SMNVEV (reference sequence). The CDR3 has 13 residues. Here the CDR3 reads CASSFSGSGGYTF. CDR3 DNA: TGTGCCAGCAGTTTTTCAGGTTCCGGTGGCTACACCTTC.

This clone has a handful of counts. This chain uses TRBV5-4 with TRBJ2-7; weak D call: TRBD2 (5 bases). V dropped 2 bases and J dropped 1 base, with 10 bases sitting between them. The germline CDR1 and CDR2 sequences are SGHNT and YYREEE (reference sequence). The CDR3 contains 14 residues. The CDR3 is CASSLERESYEQYF. CDR3 DNA: TGTGCCAGCAGCTTAGAAAGGGAGTCCTACGAGCAGTACTTC.

This clone occurred a few times. The J gene is TRBJ2-7, the V gene TRBV5-1; 11 bases are shared with TRBD1. V gave up 1 base and J gave up 5 bases; unmatched junction bases: 8. The CDR3 has 16 amino acids. In germline, CDR1 is SGHRS, CDR2 YFSETQ. CDR3 loop: CASSLTPGQGVHEQYF. The CDR3 DNA reads TGCGCCAGCAGCTTGACCCCGGGACAGGGGGTCCACGAGCAGTACTTC.

The chain uses TRBV14 and TRBJ2-1; 13 bases match TRBD2. The V segment lost 4 bases and the J segment 10 bases; nucleotides outside the gene matches: 7. Germline V gene lookup returns CDR1 SGHDN and CDR2 FVKESK. The CDR3 has 15 amino acids. The CDR3 DNA sequence: TGTGCCAGCAGCCTAGGGACTAGCGGGATCCTCGAGCAGTTCTTC. Amino acid sequence: CASSLGTSGILEQFF.